This TCR beta chain appears in the sequencing data of a study of cytomegalovirus exposure and HLA in healthy donors. General study results and limits: Rare TCR sequences predominated, though certain public TCRs were found in many donors.

Germline loops: CDR1 MNHNS, CDR2 SASEGT. With 6 bases removed from V and 4 bases from J, the gap between germline ends came to 15 bases. CDR3 length equals 14 residues. Points on this clone: Its antigen is unidentified.

A multiplex PCR was run with 60 Vbeta primers and 13 Jbeta primers. Sequenced by immunoSEQ multiplex PCR; TCRdb stores in-frame clones only, minus some. The sample has more than 90,000 clones; about 75% are singletons. The TCR comes from a man in his forties in good health and CMV-seropositive. The gene calls are TRBV6-1 and TRBJ1-1; possibly TRBD1 for D (6 bases). Specimen: PBMCs. CDR3 DNA: TGTGCCAGCAGGACGACAGGAGCCCGCACTGAAGCTTTCTTT. It translates to CASRTTGARTEAFF.